What follows are 20 T cell receptor beta chains derived from one specimen sequenced in a study of regulatory T cells in long-lasting Graves disease. The TCR beta library used iRepertoire HTBI primers with Arm-PCR amplification of CDR3. One entry per CDR3 protein results from TCRdb running MiXCR on the multiplex PCR reads. Among 320,000 or so distinct CDR3 sequences listed, about a sixth were seen once. The time point is: newly diagnosed GD, antithyroid drugs for less than 3 months. The TCR library was made from RNA that had been extracted from PBMCs in TRIzol. The source was peripheral blood mononuclear cells (PBMCs), collected at new diagnosis, from a patient treated with antithyroid drugs. Source of these receptors: a female donor with Graves disease.

This clonotype was seen a handful of times. The V gene is TRBV6-1, the J gene TRBJ2-1, with TRBD2 matching 8 bases. Per the germline V gene, CDR1 is MNHNS and CDR2 is SASEGT. The CDR3 sequence is 16 residues long. The J segment lost 4 bases and the V segment lost 6 bases, leaving 11 bases of the junction unmatched. This CDR3 reads CASRQLAAISYNEQFF. The CDR3 nucleotides read TGTGCCAGCAGGCAACTAGCGGCAATCTCATACAATGAGCAGTTCTTC.

The table lists this clonotype with many counts. This chain joins TRBV9 and TRBJ2-7, with D perhaps matching TRBD1 or TRBD2 (5 bases each). CDR1 is SGDLS, CDR2 YYNGEE, per germline. Deletions cut 0 bases from V and 2 bases from J, with 15 bases between. CDR3 length: 16 amino acids. The chain's CDR3 is CASSVGQWGRTYEQYF. For the CDR3, the DNA is TGTGCCAGCAGCGTAGGGCAATGGGGACGGACCTACGAGCAGTACTTC. Together with reference TRBV9 and TRBJ2-7, the CDR3 gives the full variable domain: DSGVTQTPKHLITATGQRVTLRCSPRSGDLSVYWYQQSLDQGLQFLIQYYNGEERAKGNILERFSAQQFPDLHSELNLSSLELGDSALYFCASSVGQWGRTYEQYFGPGTRLTVT.

The rearrangement uses TRBV4-1 and TRBJ1-5; D gene ambiguous. The CDR3 runs to 15 residues. From germline, CDR1 is MGHRA and CDR2 YSYEKL. V was clipped by 0 bases and J by 1 base, with 7 bases between them. CDR3 protein: CASSQEPGSNQPQHF. Written as DNA, the CDR3 is TGCGCCAGCAGCCAAGAACCGGGAAGCAATCAGCCCCAGCATTTT.

This clonotype showed up many times. The rearrangement links TRBV12-3 or TRBV12-4 to TRBJ2-3, with 8 bases fitting TRBD1. The CDR3 extends over 14 amino acids. The V gene end was trimmed by 5 bases and the J gene end by 6 bases; junction bases not matched to a gene: 7. The CDR3 DNA follows: TGTGCCAGCAGTACCGGACAGGGTCGGGATACGCAGTATTTT. The encoded protein is CASSTGQGRDTQYF.

This clonotype was seen at least ten times. The rearrangement joins TRBV4-2 to TRBJ1-1, with TRBD1 matching 8 bases. There are 15 residues in the CDR3. Germline CDR1 reads LGHNA; CDR2 reads YNFKEQ. Trimming at V came to 1 base and at J to 5 bases, leaving 6 bases not matched to a gene. CDR3 sequence: CASSQAGQGRTEAFF. The CDR3 DNA follows: TGTGCCAGCAGCCAAGCAGGACAGGGTCGGACTGAAGCTTTCTTT.

Many counts were recorded for this clonotype. The J gene is TRBJ2-7, the V gene TRBV11-3, with D uncertain. The germline V and J ends were trimmed by 2 bases and 0 bases, with 2 bases remaining between them. This CDR3 has 12 amino acids. Germline V gives CDR1 SGHNT, CDR2 YENEEA. CDR3 DNA sequence: TGTGCCAGCAGCTTATCCTCCTACGAGCAGTACTTC. Encoded protein: CASSLSSYEQYF. Full variable domain (missing parts from reference TRBV11-3 and TRBJ2-7): EAGVVQSPRYKIIEKKQPVAFWCNPISGHNTLYWYLQNLGQGPELLIRYENEEAVDDSQLPKDRFSAERLKGVDSTLKIQPAELGDSAVYLCASSLSSYEQYFGPGTRLTVT.

This clonotype appeared many times. This rearrangement joins TRBV6-9 to TRBJ2-1; TRBD2 matches at 9 bases. Germline assignment: CDR1 MNHGY and CDR2 SVAAGI. V trimming: 3 bases; J trimming: 7 bases; junction bases outside the gene matches: 7. The length of the CDR3 is 15 residues. The CDR3 region is CASSYDSGSGNEQFF. CDR3 nucleotides: TGTGCCAGCAGTTACGATAGCGGGAGTGGGAATGAGCAGTTCTTC.

The table lists this clonotype with a few counts. The rearrangement links TRBV20-1 to TRBJ2-7; D is ambiguous. The V and J ends lost 7 bases and 0 bases respectively, with 16 bases between them. The CDR3 totals 14 residues. Germline-derived CDR1 and CDR2 are DFQATT and SNEGSKA (reference sequence). The CDR3 DNA follows: TGCAGTGTTTCGACCCAGGACCTCTCCTACGAGCAGTACTTC. As protein: CSVSTQDLSYEQYF.

This clonotype turned up a few times. This chain joins TRBV4-1 and TRBJ2-1, with 9 bases lining up with TRBD2. The J segment lost 6 bases and the V segment lost 0 bases, leaving 6 bases of the junction unmatched. Germline assignment: CDR1 MGHRA and CDR2 YSYEKL. CDR3 size: 16 residues. CDR3 loop: CASSQDRLAGINEQFF. DNA of the CDR3: TGCGCCAGCAGCCAAGATCGGCTAGCGGGAATCAATGAGCAGTTCTTC.

This clonotype occurred a few times. J is TRBJ2-3 and V is TRBV5-1; 9 nucleotides align to TRBD2. The V and J ends lost 1 base and 4 bases, in that order; junction bases with no gene match: 4. Per germline, CDR1 SGHRS and CDR2 YFSETQ. This CDR3 has 15 residues. CDR3 sequence reads: CASSLSLAGPDTQYF. The CDR3 nucleotides are TGCGCCAGCAGCTTGAGCCTAGCGGGACCAGATACGCAGTATTTT.

In this sample, this clonotype turned up many times. This chain joins TRBV2 and TRBJ2-1; 12 bases are a match to TRBD2. Germline CDR1 is SNHLY and CDR2 is FYNNEI. The CDR3 is 14 amino acids. V gave up 6 bases and J gave up 5 bases; unmatched junction bases: 2. DNA of the CDR3: TGTGCCAGCAGCCTAGCGGGAGGGAACAATGAGCAGTTCTTC. This translates into CASSLAGGNNEQFF. The variable domain in full, completed from reference TRBV2 and TRBJ2-1, reads EPEVTQTPSHQVTQMGQEVILRCVPISNHLYFYWYRQILGQKVEFLVSFYNNEISEKSEIFDDQFSVERPDGSNFTLKIRSTKLEDSAMYFCASSLAGGNNEQFFGPGTRLTVL.

This clonotype was seen at least ten times. The rearrangement uses TRBV19 and TRBJ2-3; 11 bases match TRBD1. In germline, CDR1 is LNHDA, CDR2 SQIVND (reference sequence). The length of the CDR3 is 17 residues. J gave up 5 bases and V 5 bases, and 12 bases lay outside the gene matches. The CDR3 DNA is TGTGCCAGTAGTGCCCCCGTATGGGACAGGGGGAAAGATACGCAGTATTTT. Its protein product is CASSAPVWDRGKDTQYF.

This clonotype showed up just a few times. The chain combines TRBV18 with TRBJ2-7; a weak D match, TRBD1 (6 bases). The germline V gene has CDR1 KGHSH and CDR2 LQKENI. CDR3 size: 13 residues. Deletions cut 0 bases from V and 6 bases from J, with 9 bases between. Written as DNA, the CDR3 is TGTGCCAGCTCACCACCGGACAGCTGCGAGCAGTACTTC. It codes for CASSPPDSCEQYF.

In this sample, this clonotype turned up many times. V and J are TRBV11-3 and TRBJ2-1, with TRBD1 as a possible D gene (6 bases). Germline V gene sequence: CDR1 SGHNT, CDR2 YENEEA. With 1 base removed from V and 10 bases from J, the gap between germline ends came to 11 bases. This CDR3 is 13 amino acids long. Here the CDR3 reads CASSLAGQREQFF. The CDR3 region has the DNA TGTGCCAGCAGCTTAGCCGGACAGAGAGAGCAGTTCTTC.

In this sample, this clonotype turned up many times. CDR3 in amino acids: CASAGDRLGSYEQYF. In nucleotides, the CDR3 is TGTGCCAGCGCCGGGGACAGGTTGGGGAGTTACGAGCAGTACTTC. The rearrangement links TRBV6-1 to TRBJ2-7; TRBD1 agrees at 8 bases. CDR3 length equals 15 residues. From germline, CDR1 is MNHNS and CDR2 SASEGT. V trimming: 8 bases; J trimming: 4 bases; junction bases outside the gene matches: 13.

In its sample, this clonotype was seen many times. The chain combines TRBV14 with TRBJ2-1; 12 bases fit TRBD2. The CDR3 has 17 amino acids. Germline-derived CDR1 and CDR2 are SGHDN and FVKESK. V was pared by 0 bases and J by 1 base, with 1 base of the junction left unmatched. The CDR3 DNA follows: TGTGCCAGCAGCCAAGAGCTAGCGGGAGGGTCCTACAATGAGCAGTTCTTC. Its protein product is CASSQELAGGSYNEQFF. Full variable domain (remainder filled in from reference TRBV14 and TRBJ2-1): EAGVTQFPSHSVIEKGQTVTLRCDPISGHDNLYWYRRVMGKEIKFLLHFVKESKQDESGMPNNRFLAERTGGTYSTLKVQPAELEDSGVYFCASSQELAGGSYNEQFFGPGTRLTVL.

The V gene is TRBV7-8, the J gene TRBJ2-7, with 8 positions matching TRBD1. The V and J ends lost 4 bases and 2 bases, in that order; junction bases with no gene match: 4. The CDR3 consists of 14 residues. CDR1 SGHVS and CDR2 FQNEAQ come from the germline V gene. CDR3 loop: CASSSRTGPYEQYF. CDR3 bases: TGTGCCAGCAGCTCCCGGACAGGGCCCTACGAGCAGTACTTC.

The chain recombines TRBV25-1 with TRBJ2-3; D is unclear. The length of the CDR3 is 14 residues. V was trimmed by 5 bases and J by 5 bases, leaving 14 bases between them. The germline CDR1 and CDR2 sequences are MGHDK and SYGVNS. The CDR3 DNA follows: TGTGCCAGCAGTAACCGTAATGTCGGAGATACGCAGTATTTT. Translated, it gives CASSNRNVGDTQYF.

In this sample, this clonotype turned up many times. The V call is TRBV28, the J call TRBJ2-2; 7 bases fit TRBD1. The CDR3 consists of 16 residues. Unmatched junction bases numbered 9, after V lost 7 bases and J lost 1 base. Germline CDR1 is MDHEN and CDR2 is SYDVKM. In nucleotides, the CDR3 is TGTGCCAGCAATGGATGGGCAGGGGGGAACACCGGGGAGCTGTTTTTT. Residues: CASNGWAGGNTGELFF.

This clonotype has a count of ten or more. The CDR3 spells CASSGYYSNQPQHF. CDR3 in DNA: TGTGCCAGCAGTGGGTATTATAGCAATCAGCCCCAGCATTTT. This sequence joins TRBV28 and TRBJ1-5; unclear D gene. Germline assignment: CDR1 MDHEN and CDR2 SYDVKM. The CDR3 has 14 residues. The V gene lost 5 bases and the J gene lost 0 bases, with 8 bases spanning the gap. Filled out from reference TRBV28 and TRBJ1-5, the complete variable domain reads DVKVTQSSRYLVKRTGEKVFLECVQDMDHENMFWYRQDPGLGLRLIYFSYDVKMKEKGDIPEGYSVSREKKERFSLILESASTNQTSMYLCASSGYYSNQPQHFGDGTRLSIL.